Sequencing of this TCR beta chain was carried out in a study of identifying expanded T cells in peripheral blood. Study-wide results and caveats: Variance in clone template counts between roughly two-week samples significantly increased with total template count across all healthy donors. Over approximately two and four weeks, about 17 and 20 clones changed, versus 1.2 between replicates.

Trimming at V came to 0 bases and at J to 5 bases, leaving 3 bases not matched to a gene. Germline V gives CDR1 MNHEY, CDR2 SVGAGI. The CDR3 length is 15 residues. Using immunoSEQ multiplex PCR, the repertoire was profiled, and TCRdb retains in-frame clones only, with some absent. The table records 95,000 to 150,000 clones, around four fifths of them present only once. To note about this clone: Its specificity is not known.

Healthy donors had no documented immune events, such as infections, while sampled. The sequenced sample consisted of blood. The rearrangement links TRBV6-5 to TRBJ1-4; 7 nucleotides match TRBD1. The receptor was isolated from a person between 18 and 69 years old in good health. The CDR3: CASSYSGQANEKLFF. For the CDR3, the DNA is TGTGCCAGCAGTTACTCAGGACAGGCAAATGAAAAACTGTTTTTT.